This T cell receptor (beta chain) was sequenced for a study of blood T cell repertoires in COVID-19. The CDR3 covers 13 residues. The V segment lost 0 bases and the J segment 6 bases; nucleotides outside the gene matches: 0. Germline assignment: CDR1 SGHRS and CDR2 YFSETQ. In the original workflow: Reference gene primer amplification yielded estimated nucleated cell counts. Using immunoSEQ multiplex PCR, the repertoire was profiled, and TCRdb retains in-frame clones only, with some absent. That table gives V, J and clone size, and the DNA gave D and trimming. Of around 25,000 clones in the sample, 80% to 85% were seen once. By share of the sample, this clone is medium-sized. Other DNA sequences from this sample encode an identical CDR3 as well.

The sequenced sample was peripheral blood. This receptor was taken from a man between 65 and 85 years old with acute or convalescent COVID-19. V usage is TRBV5-1 and J usage is TRBJ2-7; 10 nucleotides line up with TRBD1. CDR3 sequence: CASSLGDRGEQYF. The CDR3 nucleotides read TGCGCCAGCAGCTTGGGGGACAGGGGCGAGCAGTACTTC.